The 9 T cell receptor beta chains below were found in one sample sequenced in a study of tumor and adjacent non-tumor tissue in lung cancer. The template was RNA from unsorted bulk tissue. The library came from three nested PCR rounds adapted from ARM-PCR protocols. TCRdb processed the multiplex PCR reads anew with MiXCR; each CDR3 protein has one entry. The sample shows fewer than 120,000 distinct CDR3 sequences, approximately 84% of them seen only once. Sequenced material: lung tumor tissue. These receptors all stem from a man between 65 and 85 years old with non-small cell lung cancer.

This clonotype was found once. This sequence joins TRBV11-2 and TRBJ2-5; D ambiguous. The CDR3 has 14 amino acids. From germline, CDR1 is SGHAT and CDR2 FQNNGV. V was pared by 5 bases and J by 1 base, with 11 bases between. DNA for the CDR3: TGTGCCAGCAGCGGCAAGGGCAGCCAAGAGACCCAGTACTTC. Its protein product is CASSGKGSQETQYF.

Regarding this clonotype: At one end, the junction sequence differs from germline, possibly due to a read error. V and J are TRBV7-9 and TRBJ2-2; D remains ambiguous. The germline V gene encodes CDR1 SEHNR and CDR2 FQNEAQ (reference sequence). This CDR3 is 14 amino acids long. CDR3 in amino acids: CASSLTVNTVELFF. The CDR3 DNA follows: TGTGCCAGCAGCTTAACGGTAAACACCGTGGAGCTGTTTTTT.

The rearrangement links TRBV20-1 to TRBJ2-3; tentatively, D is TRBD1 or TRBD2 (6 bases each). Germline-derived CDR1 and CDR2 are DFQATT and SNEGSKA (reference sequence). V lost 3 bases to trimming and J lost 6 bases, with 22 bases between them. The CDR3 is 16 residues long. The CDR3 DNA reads TGCAGTGCTAGTGGAGTAGGGGGGACCCGAGGGGATACGCAGTATTTT. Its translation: CSASGVGGTRGDTQYF.

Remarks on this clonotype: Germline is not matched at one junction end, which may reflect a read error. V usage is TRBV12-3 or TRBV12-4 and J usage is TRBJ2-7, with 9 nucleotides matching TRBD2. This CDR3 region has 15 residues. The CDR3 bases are TGTGCCAGCAGTTTAGTTTCTAGCGGGAACTACAAGCAGTATTTC. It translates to CASSLVSSGNYKQYF.

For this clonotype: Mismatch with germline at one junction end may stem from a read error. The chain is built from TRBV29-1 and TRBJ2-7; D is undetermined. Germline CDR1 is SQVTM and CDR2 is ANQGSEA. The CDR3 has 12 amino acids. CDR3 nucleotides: TGTAGAGTCGGCAGCACCTCCTACGAGCAGTACTTC. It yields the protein CRVGSTSYEQYF.

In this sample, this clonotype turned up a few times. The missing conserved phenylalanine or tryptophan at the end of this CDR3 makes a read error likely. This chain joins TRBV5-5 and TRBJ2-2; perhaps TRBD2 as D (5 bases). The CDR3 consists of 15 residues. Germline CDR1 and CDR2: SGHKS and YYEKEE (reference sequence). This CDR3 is CASSPGLGVTGELFS. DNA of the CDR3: TGTGCCAGCAGCCCGGGATTGGGAGTTACCGGTGAGCTGTTTTCT.

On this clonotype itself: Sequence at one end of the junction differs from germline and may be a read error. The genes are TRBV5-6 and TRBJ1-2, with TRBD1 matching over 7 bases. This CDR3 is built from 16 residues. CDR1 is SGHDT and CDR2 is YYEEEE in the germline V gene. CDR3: CANSILYRGRKDGYTF. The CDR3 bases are TGTGCCAACAGCATTTTGTATAGGGGGCGGAAAGATGGCTACACCTTC.

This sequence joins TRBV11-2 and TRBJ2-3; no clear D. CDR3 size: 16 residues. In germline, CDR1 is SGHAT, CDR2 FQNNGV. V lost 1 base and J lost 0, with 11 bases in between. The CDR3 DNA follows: TGTGCCAGCAGCTTAGTGGGCGAGACTAGCACAGATACGCAGTATTTT. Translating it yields CASSLVGETSTDTQYF.

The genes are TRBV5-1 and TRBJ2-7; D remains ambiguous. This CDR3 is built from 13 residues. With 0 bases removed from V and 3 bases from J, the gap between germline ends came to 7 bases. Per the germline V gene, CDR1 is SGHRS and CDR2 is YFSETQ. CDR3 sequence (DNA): TGCGCCAGCAGCTTGGCCAGAAGCTACGAGCAGTACTTC. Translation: CASSLARSYEQYF. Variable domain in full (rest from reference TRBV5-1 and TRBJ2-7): KAGVTQTPRYLIKTRGQQVTLSCSPISGHRSVSWYQQTPGQGLQFLFEYFSETQRNKGNFPGRFSGRQFSNSRSEMNVSTLELGDSALYLCASSLARSYEQYFGPGTRLTVT.